The 3 T cell receptor beta chains below all came from one sample that was sequenced in a study of regulatory T cells in long-lasting Graves disease. The sample's time point: newly diagnosed GD, antithyroid drugs for less than 3 months. The authors made the TCR library using RNA they extracted from PBMCs. Arm-PCR of CDR3 regions and iRepertoire HTBI primers were used to build TCR beta libraries. TCRdb recomputed calls from the multiplex PCR reads with MiXCR, one row per CDR3 protein. This table holds fewer than 400,000 distinct CDR3 sequences, over 15% found once. Sequencing used peripheral blood mononuclear cells (PBMCs), obtained at new diagnosis, from a patient treated with antithyroid drugs. These receptors were collected from a female donor with Graves disease.

There are many counts of this clonotype. The rearrangement joins TRBV29-1 to TRBJ2-7; unclear D gene. CDR1 and CDR2 (germline): SQVTM, ANQGSEA. The V end was cut by 3 bases, the J end by 5 bases, with 14 bases between. The CDR3 contains 13 residues. The chain's CDR3 is CSVESRLGHEQYF. Here the CDR3 DNA reads TGCAGCGTTGAGTCGCGGTTAGGACACGAGCAGTACTTC.

As regards this clonotype: With only one base between it and a far larger clone, this is likely a read error. The chain carries TRBV5-5 and TRBJ1-2, with D possibly being TRBD1 (6 bases). The CDR3 runs 14 residues. With 3 bases removed from V and 4 bases from J, the gap between germline ends came to 13 bases. In germline, CDR1 is SGHKS, CDR2 YYEKEE (reference sequence). The CDR3 reads CASSSEQGSYGYTF. The CDR3 DNA is TGTGCCAGCAGCTCGGAACAGGGAAGCTATGGCTACACCTTC.

The gene calls are TRBV7-8 and TRBJ1-1; D ambiguous. The CDR3 spans 12 residues. Trimming left V 5 bases short and J 6 bases short, with 10 bases between. CDR1 is SGHVS, CDR2 FQNEAQ, per germline. CDR3 coding DNA: TGTGCCAGCAGCCCCGGACCGGCTGAAGCTTTCTTT. Translated: CASSPGPAEAFF.